The sequence of this T cell receptor (beta chain) was determined in a study of T cell changes during pregnancy in multiple sclerosis. Profiling relied on immunoSEQ multiplex PCR, and the TCRdb table lists in-frame clones only, not all of them. The sample lists under 70,000 clones, around 92% occurring once. This CDR3 is 16 amino acids long. CDR1 is MDHEN and CDR2 is SYDVKM in the germline V gene. V lost 3 bases to trimming and J lost 0 bases, with 11 bases between them. The specimen comprised peripheral blood, sampled in the third trimester of pregnancy. The origin of this receptor is a female donor in good health, enrolled as a control in a pregnancy study. V is TRBV28 and J is TRBJ2-2, with D unresolved. The CDR3 spells CASSFVRVTNTGELFF. CDR3 sequence (DNA): TGTGCCAGCAGTTTCGTCCGGGTCACGAACACCGGGGAGCTGTTTTTT.